This passage covers 13 T cell receptor beta chains from one sample sequenced in a study of vaccination effects on CD4 cells after COVID-19. The protocol was immunoSEQ multiplex PCR, while the TCRdb copy is restricted to in-frame clones and leaves out a portion. The table has roughly 34,000 clones, around 82% seen once; the top ten hold approximately 1.4%. These receptors' antigens are unknown. Using viral peptide pools, the ViraFEST assay grew out antigen-specific CD4+ T cells prior to sequencing. After more than 9 days in culture, the CD4+ T cells were isolated. Participants were vaccinated with two doses of either the BNT162b2 or mRNA-1273 vaccine. The sequences come from CD4+ T cells from PBMCs cultured with HCoV-NL63 spike peptides, collected after COVID-19 vaccination. The receptors shown here come from a human donor who received a COVID-19 vaccine. Some clones in this sample may be carry-over from other donors' samples.

This chain connects TRBV18 to TRBJ1-2, with 7 bases lining up with TRBD1. CDR3 size: 13 residues. Germline values: CDR1 KGHSH, CDR2 LQKENI. Trimming removed 1 base from V and 6 bases from J; junction bases left unmatched: 2. The CDR3 protein is CASSPQGADGYTF. The DNA of the CDR3 is TGTGCCAGCTCACCACAGGGGGCTGATGGCTACACCTTC. Combining the CDR3 with reference TRBV18 and TRBJ1-2 gives the whole variable domain NAGVMQNPRHLVRRRGQEARLRCSPMKGHSHVYWYRQLPEEGLKFMVYLQKENIIDESGMPKERFSAEFPKEGPSILRIQQVVRGDSAAYFCASSPQGADGYTFGSGTRLTVV.

The chain links TRBV12-3 or TRBV12-4 to TRBJ2-1; D call uncertain. The CDR3 length is 11 residues. V was cut by 5 bases and J by 5 bases, with 4 bases left in between. CDR3: CASSEDNEQFF. For the CDR3, the DNA is TGTGCCAGCAGTGAAGACAATGAGCAGTTCTTC.

The table lists this clone with a count of one. This rearrangement joins TRBV7-3 to TRBJ2-3; D is unresolved. CDR3 size: 12 residues. The V and J ends lost 5 bases and 2 bases respectively, with 5 bases between them. Germline V gives CDR1 SGHTA, CDR2 FQGTGA. The CDR3 spells CASSPNTDTQYF. As DNA, the CDR3 is TGTGCCAGCAGCCCAAACACAGATACGCAGTATTTT.

The chain carries TRBV7-3 and TRBJ2-1; 10 nucleotides line up with TRBD2. V shed 4 bases and J 8 bases; nucleotides not matched to a gene: 5. The CDR3 is 14 amino acids. Germline V lookup: CDR1 SGHTA, CDR2 FQGTGA. In nucleotides, the CDR3 is TGTGCCAGCAGCTCGGGACTAGCGCGGGATGAGCAGTTCTTC. Encoded protein: CASSSGLARDEQFF. The full variable domain, in which reference TRBV7-3 and TRBJ2-1 provide the parts outside the CDR3, is GAGVSQTPSNKVTEKGKYVELRCDPISGHTALYWYRQSLGQGPEFLIYFQGTGAADDSGLPNDRFFAVRPEGSVSTLKIQRTERGDSAVYLCASSSGLARDEQFFGPGTRLTVL.

This clone was detected only a few times. The chain recombines TRBV5-1 with TRBJ1-5; 7 positions match TRBD1. This CDR3 is built from 15 residues. Germline V CDR1 and CDR2: SGHRS, YFSETQ. With V trimmed by 0 bases and J by 4 bases, 4 bases remained unmatched. The CDR3 DNA is TGCGCCAGCAGCTTGGAGGCAGGGGGGAATCAGCCCCAGCATTTT. Translated, it gives CASSLEAGGNQPQHF.

This chain links TRBV28 with TRBJ1-3; D is ambiguous. Germline V gene sequence: CDR1 MDHEN, CDR2 SYDVKM. Trimming removed 2 bases at V and 0 bases at J, with 8 bases between. The CDR3 sequence is 15 residues long. The CDR3 protein is CASSLMSNSGNTIYF. In DNA, the CDR3 is TGTGCCAGCAGTTTAATGTCAAACTCTGGAAACACCATATATTTT.

The chain is built from TRBV7-9 and TRBJ1-4; D ambiguous. V lost 1 base, J lost 3 bases, and 9 bases lay in between. Germline loops: CDR1 SEHNR, CDR2 FQNEAQ (reference sequence). The CDR3 has 15 amino acids. CDR3 protein: CASSLGAGANEKLFF. CDR3 nucleotides: TGTGCCAGCAGCTTAGGGGCGGGAGCTAATGAAAAACTGTTTTTT.

This clone was detected once. The rearrangement uses TRBV6-5 and TRBJ2-2; 8 bases map to TRBD2. J gave up 3 bases and V 4 bases, and 7 bases lay outside the gene matches. This CDR3 spans 16 amino acids. Germline V lookup: CDR1 MNHEY, CDR2 SVGAGI. The CDR3 loop is CASSSGGGWDTGELFF. DNA for the CDR3: TGTGCCAGCAGTTCCGGGGGGGGATGGGACACCGGGGAGCTGTTTTTT.

The gene calls are TRBV19 and TRBJ2-1; 7 positions match TRBD1. CDR3 length equals 14 residues. The V gene end was trimmed by 7 bases and the J gene end by 7 bases; junction bases not matched to a gene: 10. CDR1 is LNHDA, CDR2 SQIVND, per germline (reference sequence). CDR3 region: CASNRGPVGNEQFF. CDR3 DNA sequence: TGTGCCAGTAATAGGGGGCCCGTTGGGAATGAGCAGTTCTTC.

The J gene is TRBJ1-1, the V gene TRBV28, with TRBD1 matching over 8 bases. Germline V gene lookup returns CDR1 MDHEN and CDR2 SYDVKM. V shed 5 bases, J shed 0 bases, and the junction held 14 bases outside the gene matches. The CDR3 has 18 amino acids. CDR3 DNA: TGTGCCAGCAGTGACCGGACAGGGACGATTTTAATGAACACTGAAGCTTTCTTT. Translated: CASSDRTGTILMNTEAFF. Full variable domain (remainder filled in from reference TRBV28 and TRBJ1-1): DVKVTQSSRYLVKRTGEKVFLECVQDMDHENMFWYRQDPGLGLRLIYFSYDVKMKEKGDIPEGYSVSREKKERFSLILESASTNQTSMYLCASSDRTGTILMNTEAFFGQGTRLTVV.

This clone was found a few times. CDR3 amino acids: CASSSAGTGRDEQYV. Here the CDR3 DNA reads TGTGCCAGCAGTTCGGCCGGGACAGGGAGAGACGAGCAGTACGTC. The chain couples TRBV28 to TRBJ2-7; 9 bases fit TRBD1. Germline V gene sequence: CDR1 MDHEN, CDR2 SYDVKM. J gave up 5 bases and V 4 bases, and 9 bases lay outside the gene matches. The CDR3 is 15 amino acids.

The chain employs TRBV18 and TRBJ1-2; 7 nucleotides line up with TRBD1. Germline V lookup: CDR1 KGHSH, CDR2 LQKENI. V gave up 3 bases and J gave up 4 bases; unmatched junction bases: 11. This CDR3 comprises 16 residues. The CDR3 here is CASSPDVGTAGYGYTF. In DNA form, the CDR3 reads TGTGCCAGCTCACCTGATGTAGGGACAGCGGGCTATGGCTACACCTTC.

This clone has only one observation. The chain recombines TRBV28 with TRBJ2-1, with D tentatively TRBD2 (6 bases). V shed 6 bases and J shed 4 bases, with 22 bases lying between them. This CDR3 region has 17 residues. Germline V gene data show CDR1 as MDHEN and CDR2 as SYDVKM. CDR3 residues: CASRPSSGLERYNEQFF. Written as DNA, the CDR3 is TGTGCCAGCAGGCCATCTTCGGGACTTGAGCGTTACAATGAGCAGTTCTTC.